This TCR beta chain was retrieved from a study of T cell repertoires in cytomegalovirus infection. TCRdb reprocessed the reads with MiXCR, giving one entry per CDR3 protein. The table records about 180,000 distinct CDR3 sequences, about 15% of them present only once. CDR3 length: 14 amino acids. V lost 5 bases, J lost 2 bases, and 11 bases lay in between. The germline V gene has CDR1 LNHNV and CDR2 YYDKDF (reference sequence). The chain links TRBV15 to TRBJ2-3; TRBD2 is a possible D gene (7 bases). What was sequenced was PBMCs. The source of this sequence is a human donor in good health (CMV status not recorded). Some clones in this sample may be carry-over from other donors' samples. The CDR3 bases are TGTGCCACCAGCGTGGGGGGGGCCACAGATACGCAGTATTTT. Translation gives CATSVGGATDTQYF.